This TCR beta chain was recovered during a study of CDR3 diversity in severe acne (dated by TCRdb to about 2019). Preparation of the library involved PCR. This sample was sequenced with an Illumina HiSeq 2000. The public reads were run again by TCRdb, first through fastp at Q25 and then through MiXCR, and only productive beta chains were kept. Every entry covers one CDR3 protein and lists the most common genes and DNA from its rows. Counted in this sample were 85,000 to 120,000 distinct CDR3 sequences; under 60% of them appeared once. In total, the top ten clones hold around 12% of the sample. This clonotype was detected ten times or more. Which antigen it targets is not known. It has no much larger one-base neighbor in the sample; base qualities were not kept. The sample taken for sequencing was blood. The origin of this receptor is a male donor with acne.

The base sequence is TGCGCCAGCAGCCAAGCCCTCGGACTAGCGGGAGTTCGAGAGACCCAGTACTTC. This encodes CASSQALGLAGVRETQYF. Recombination joined TRBV4-1 with TRBJ2-5; 13 nucleotides in the junction match TRBD2. Reading from cysteine to phenylalanine, the CDR3 counts 18 amino acids. The only DNA kept is the CDR3, 54 bases in frame from the first base. Sequences MGHRA (CDR1) and YSYEKL (CDR2) are obtained from the germline V gene. At the junction V is shortened by 1 base and J by 4 bases; bases outside the gene matches: 9.